Below, 4 T cell receptor beta chains from the same sample are listed, as sequenced in a study of blood T cell repertoires in COVID-19 (dated by TCRdb to 2018 to 2021). The protocol used for the library was the immunoSEQ multiplex PCR assay. TCRdb limited this immuneACCESS table to in-frame rearrangements with V and J called. A share of clones is missing; checked studies link under half to unresolved V genes, and the rest is unexplained. The table for this sample lists about 220,000 clones; about 88% of them were counted only once. About a tenth of the sample lies in the top ten. Sequenced sample: peripheral blood. The source of these receptors is a woman in her forties or fifties with COVID-19, enrolled during active disease.

The CDR3 sequence: CASNLGRADYGYTF. The CDR3 DNA follows: TGTGCCAGTAACCTCGGCAGGGCCGACTATGGCTACACCTTC. The gene calls are TRBV19 and TRBJ1-2; D possibly corresponds to TRBD1 (5 bases). From germline, CDR1 is LNHDA and CDR2 SQIVND (reference sequence). The CDR3 has 14 amino acids. V shed 7 bases and J shed 3 bases, with 15 bases lying between them.

The chain is built from TRBV19 and TRBJ2-1; D possibly corresponds to TRBD2 (6 bases). Trimming cost V 2 bases and J 6 bases, with 8 bases left between them. Germline lookup yields CDR1 LNHDA and CDR2 SQIVND (reference sequence). This CDR3 contains 13 residues. The CDR3 DNA reads as TGTGCCAGTAGTATACTAGCGATCAATGAGCAGTTCTTC. It translates to CASSILAINEQFF.

The chain joins TRBV12-3 or TRBV12-4 to TRBJ1-6, with D maybe TRBD1 (5 bases). This CDR3 is built from 13 residues. Trimming left V 5 bases short and J 9 bases short, with 11 bases between. The CDR3 DNA follows: TGTGCCAGCAGTGCAAGACAGATTTCACCCCTCCACTTT. Translation gives CASSARQISPLHF.

The count of this clone is one. The chain combines TRBV7-2 with TRBJ2-2; D is ambiguous. CDR3 size: 14 residues. The V gene's germline CDR1 is SGHTA and CDR2 FQGNSA. The V end lost 1 base, the J end lost 5 bases, and 8 bases lay between the germline ends. The CDR3 loop reads CASSLVRPTGELFF. In nucleotides, the CDR3 is TGTGCCAGCAGCTTAGTCAGGCCAACCGGGGAGCTGTTTTTT.